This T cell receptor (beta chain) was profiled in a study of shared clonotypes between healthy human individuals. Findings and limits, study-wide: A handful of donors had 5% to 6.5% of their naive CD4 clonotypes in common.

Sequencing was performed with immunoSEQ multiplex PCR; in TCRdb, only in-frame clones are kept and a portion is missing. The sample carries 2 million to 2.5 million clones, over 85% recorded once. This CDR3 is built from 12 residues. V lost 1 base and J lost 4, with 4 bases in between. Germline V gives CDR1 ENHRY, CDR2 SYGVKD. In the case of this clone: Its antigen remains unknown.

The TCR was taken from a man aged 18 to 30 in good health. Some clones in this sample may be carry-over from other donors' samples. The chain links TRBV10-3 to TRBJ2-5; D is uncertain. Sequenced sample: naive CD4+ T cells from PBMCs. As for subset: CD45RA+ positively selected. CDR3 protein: CAISEWGETQYF. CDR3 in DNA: TGTGCCATCAGTGAGTGGGGAGAGACCCAGTACTTC.